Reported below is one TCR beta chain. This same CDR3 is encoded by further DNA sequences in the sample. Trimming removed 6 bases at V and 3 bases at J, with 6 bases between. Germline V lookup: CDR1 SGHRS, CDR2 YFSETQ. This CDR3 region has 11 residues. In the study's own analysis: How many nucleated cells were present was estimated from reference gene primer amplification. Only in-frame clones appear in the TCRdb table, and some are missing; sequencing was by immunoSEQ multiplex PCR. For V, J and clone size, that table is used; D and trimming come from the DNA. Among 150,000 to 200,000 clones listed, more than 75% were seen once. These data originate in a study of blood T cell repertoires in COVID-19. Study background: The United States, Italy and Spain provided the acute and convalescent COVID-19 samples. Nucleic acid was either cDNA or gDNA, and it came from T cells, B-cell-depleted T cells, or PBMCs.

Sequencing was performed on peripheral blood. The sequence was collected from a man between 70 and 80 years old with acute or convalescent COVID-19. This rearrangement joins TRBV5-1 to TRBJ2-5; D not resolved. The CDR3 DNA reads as TGCGCCAGCAAATCCGAAGAGACCCAGTACTTC. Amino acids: CASKSEETQYF.